A single sample is the source of the 14 T cell receptor beta chains below, sequenced in a study of T-cell reconstitution after alpha-beta-depleted transplantation in children. Library preparation (for TCRbeta) was performed with unique molecular identifiers. TCRdb independently ran MiXCR on the PCR reads; one entry per CDR3 protein. Altogether about 270,000 distinct CDR3 sequences are present, almost 10% being singletons, with the ten largest covering about 9.5%. The specimen was PBMCs from the stem cell graft donor, collected from the stem cell graft. The source of these receptors is a human donor who donated a stem cell graft to a child with SCID.

This clonotype appeared many times. The rearrangement joins TRBV10-3 to TRBJ2-3; 9 bases align to TRBD2. V was clipped by 8 bases and J by 2 bases; unmatched bases: 2. Germline V gene lookup returns CDR1 ENHRY and CDR2 SYGVKD. The CDR3 has 13 residues. CDR3 in amino acids: CAILAGLTDTQYF. The CDR3 region has the DNA TGTGCCATCCTAGCGGGGCTCACAGATACGCAGTATTTT.

This clonotype turned up a few times. This chain connects TRBV12-3 or TRBV12-4 to TRBJ2-1; tentative D call: TRBD1 (6 bases). This CDR3 has 16 amino acids. Trimming cost V 5 bases and J 5 bases, with 19 bases left between them. CDR3 nucleotide sequence: TGTGCCAGCAGTCCTCTAACAGGGTCAGCAGACAATGAGCAGTTCTTC. It is translated as CASSPLTGSADNEQFF.

This clonotype was observed a few times. V usage is TRBV20-1 and J usage is TRBJ2-3, with D uncertain. V dropped 5 bases and J dropped 2 bases, with 11 bases sitting between them. Germline assignment: CDR1 DFQATT and CDR2 SNEGSKA (reference sequence). The CDR3 is 13 residues long. CDR3 sequence reads: CSARRGPTDTQYF. CDR3 sequence (DNA): TGCAGTGCTCGACGAGGACCCACAGATACGCAGTATTTT.

This clonotype was seen repeatedly, ten times or more. The V gene is TRBV15, the J gene TRBJ2-5, with TRBD2 identical over 9 bases. The CDR3 spans 19 residues. The junction had 11 bases not matched to a gene; V was cut back by 0 bases and J by 0 bases. Germline V lookup: CDR1 LNHNV, CDR2 YYDKDF (reference sequence). CDR3 sequence: CATSRDSGLARTNQETQYF. CDR3 DNA: TGTGCCACCAGCAGAGATTCAGGACTAGCGAGGACAAACCAAGAGACCCAGTACTTC.

The table lists this clonotype with a few counts. The V and J genes are TRBV4-2 and TRBJ2-1; D gene ambiguous. Germline CDR1 LGHNA, CDR2 YNFKEQ. Trimming took off 0 bases at V and 6 bases at J, with 15 bases between the two ends. This CDR3 is 16 amino acids long. The CDR3 bases are TGTGCCAGCAGCCAAGATAGGTCTGGACCCCCCAATGAGCAGTTCTTC. It encodes CASSQDRSGPPNEQFF.

Many counts were recorded for this clonotype. This rearrangement joins TRBV5-1 to TRBJ2-7; 7 bases line up with TRBD2. The V gene's germline CDR1 is SGHRS and CDR2 YFSETQ. This CDR3 has 15 residues. The J segment lost 2 bases and the V segment lost 2 bases, leaving 7 bases of the junction unmatched. The CDR3 DNA reads TGCGCCAGCAGCTTTGAGTTTGGACTAGCCTACGAGCAGTACTTC. As protein: CASSFEFGLAYEQYF.

This clonotype appeared many times. V usage is TRBV7-2 and J usage is TRBJ2-7; D is uncertain. From germline, CDR1 is SGHTA and CDR2 FQGNSA. There are 12 residues in the CDR3. V lost 3 bases, J lost 2 bases, and 5 bases lay in between. The DNA for the CDR3 is TGTGCCAGCAGCTTCAGTACCTACGAGCAGTACTTC. Residues: CASSFSTYEQYF.

The chain uses TRBV10-1 and TRBJ2-3; the match to TRBD2 covers 9 bases. CDR3 length: 15 residues. V was clipped by 2 bases and J by 6 bases; unmatched bases: 6. Looked up from germline, CDR1 is WNHNN and CDR2 is SYGVQD (reference sequence). CDR3 coding DNA: TGCGCCAGCAGTGAGGTAGCGGGGGCCGGGGATACGCAGTATTTT. Encoded protein: CASSEVAGAGDTQYF.

The sample holds many counts of this clonotype. The chain couples TRBV3-1 to TRBJ2-1; the D gene is possibly TRBD2 (6 bases). The CDR3 has 16 amino acids. Trimming pared 3 bases from V and 7 bases from J, leaving 19 bases between. CDR1 and CDR2 (germline): LGHDT, YNNKEL (reference sequence). The CDR3 DNA follows: TGTGCCAGCAGCCATTTTGGACGTCAGACTAGGAATGAGCAGTTCTTC. Translated, it gives CASSHFGRQTRNEQFF.

This chain joins TRBV28 and TRBJ2-7, with D uncertain. The CDR3 is 12 residues long. The germline gives CDR1 MDHEN, CDR2 SYDVKM. The V and J ends lost 5 bases and 2 bases respectively, with 7 bases between them. The CDR3 DNA follows: TGTGCCAGCAGTCCCCCGGCCTACGAGCAGTACTTC. The encoded protein is CASSPPAYEQYF.

This clonotype was observed a handful of times. The chain carries TRBV7-9 and TRBJ1-6, with 8 bases aligning to TRBD1. The ends lost 5 bases at V and 7 bases at J; junction bases unmatched: 7. CDR3 length: 15 residues. In germline, CDR1 is SEHNR, CDR2 FQNEAQ (reference sequence). The CDR3 sequence: CASSDGQGWNSPLHF. DNA for the CDR3: TGTGCCAGCAGCGACGGACAGGGATGGAATTCACCCCTCCACTTT.

The chain uses TRBV5-6 and TRBJ2-2; possibly TRBD2 for D (6 bases). The CDR3 totals 20 residues. Trimming removed 0 bases from V and 8 bases from J, with 29 bases in between. Germline V gene data show CDR1 as SGHDT and CDR2 as YYEEEE. In DNA, the CDR3 is TGTGCCAGCAGCTTGGCTTTGTTCGTCTTTGGGACTTCTTCAACGGGGGAGCTGTTTTTT. Residues: CASSLALFVFGTSSTGELFF.

The chain uses TRBV12-3 or TRBV12-4 and TRBJ2-5, with 9 bases identical to TRBD1. The CDR3 sequence is 15 residues long. V was clipped by 6 bases and J by 5 bases; unmatched bases: 10. Here the CDR3 reads CASSLGQGIMETQYF. The CDR3 region has the DNA TGTGCCAGCAGCTTGGGACAGGGTATTATGGAGACCCAGTACTTC.

This sequence joins TRBV7-6 and TRBJ2-7; D is unclear. Trimming cost V 5 bases and J 3 bases, with 11 bases left between them. This CDR3 is built from 13 residues. Germline loops: CDR1 SGHVS, CDR2 FNYEAQ. The CDR3 DNA is TGTGCCAGCAGCGCCATCCTAGACTACGAGCAGTACTTC. It is translated as CASSAILDYEQYF.